This T cell receptor beta chain was identified during a study of metastatic and nonmetastatic thyroid tumors. Turning to this clone: Its target is not known.

Findings and limits, study-wide: Benign nodules reportedly had significantly lower TCR beta diversity than malignant thyroid tumors in blood and tumor.

TCRdb called clones again from the PCR reads with MiXCR. The sample includes around 20,000 clones, under 30% of them seen just once. All patients were treatment-naive before thyroid surgery. CDR3 length: 16 residues. Germline values: CDR1 SGHAT, CDR2 FQNNGV. V was pared by 5 bases and J by 2 bases, with 5 bases of the junction left unmatched. Sequencing was done on a sample of blood. This sequence joins TRBV11-2 and TRBJ2-3, with 12 positions matching TRBD2. The sequence derives from a male donor with papillary thyroid cancer or a benign thyroid nodule (not recorded which). Some clones in this sample may be carry-over from other donors' samples. The CDR3 reads CASSPRLAGATDTQYF. The CDR3 DNA sequence: TGTGCCAGCAGCCCTCGACTAGCGGGAGCCACAGATACGCAGTATTTT.